Below are 10 T cell receptor beta chains sequenced from a single sample in a study of blood T cell repertoires in COVID-19. The data were produced by immunoSEQ multiplex PCR, yet TCRdb's version contains in-frame clones alone and is incomplete. The sample has roughly 190,000 clones, about four fifths seen once. The specimen was peripheral blood. The receptors were sampled from a woman aged 60-70 years with COVID-19, enrolled during active disease.

The chain carries TRBV7-6 and TRBJ1-4; 7 bases match TRBD1. Germline V gene sequence: CDR1 SGHVS, CDR2 FNYEAQ. This CDR3 region has 17 residues. V trimming: 1 base; J trimming: 14 bases; junction bases outside the gene matches: 19. This CDR3 reads CASSLGQGATREARLFF. The CDR3 nucleotides are TGTGCCAGCAGCTTAGGACAGGGAGCGACGAGGGAAGCAAGGCTGTTTTTT.

The DNA for the CDR3 is TGCGCCAGCAGCTGGGGGAACAGGGGTGGCACTGAAGCTTTCTTT. This codes for CASSWGNRGGTEAFF. The J gene is TRBJ1-1, the V gene TRBV5-1; 7 bases line up with TRBD1. The V and J ends lost 3 bases and 4 bases, in that order; junction bases with no gene match: 9. The CDR3 is 15 residues long. In germline, CDR1 is SGHRS, CDR2 YFSETQ.

The V and J genes are TRBV4-1 and TRBJ1-2, with 7 bases aligning to TRBD1. This CDR3 is 14 amino acids long. V gave up 0 bases and J gave up 4 bases; unmatched junction bases: 2. Looked up from germline, CDR1 is MGHRA and CDR2 is YSYEKL. In DNA, the CDR3 is TGCGCCAGCAGCCAAGATACAGGGGTCTATGGCTACACCTTC. Its protein is CASSQDTGVYGYTF.

The chain carries TRBV6-5 and TRBJ2-1, with TRBD2 identical over 8 bases. The CDR3 length is 15 residues. The germline V gene encodes CDR1 MNHEY and CDR2 SVGAGI. Losses at the gene ends were 6 bases for V and 6 bases for J; bases not matched to a gene: 10. Written as DNA, the CDR3 is TGTGCCAGCAGCCCCTGGGCGGGGGGCATCAATGAGCAGTTCTTC. This encodes CASSPWAGGINEQFF.

This chain connects TRBV7-2 to TRBJ2-7, with a tentative D call TRBD2 (5 bases). Trimming stripped 2 bases from V and 3 bases from J, with 8 bases between. CDR1 is SGHTA and CDR2 is FQGNSA in the germline V gene. This CDR3 has 13 residues. The CDR3 DNA reads as TGTGCCAGCAGCTTAAGGGAGCTCTACGAGCAGTACTTC. This codes for CASSLRELYEQYF.

The rearrangement uses TRBV6-5 and TRBJ2-5; possible D gene TRBD1, 5 bases. Trimming pared 6 bases from V and 1 base from J, leaving 15 bases between. This CDR3 spans 15 amino acids. Germline assignment: CDR1 MNHEY and CDR2 SVGAGI. The CDR3 nucleotides are TGTGCCAGCAGGCAGACATTAGGGGTCCAAGAGACCCAGTACTTC. Its protein is CASRQTLGVQETQYF.

The V call is TRBV28, the J call TRBJ1-5; TRBD1 matches 8 bases. CDR1 and CDR2 (germline): MDHEN, SYDVKM. The CDR3 spans 15 residues. The trim removed 7 bases at V and 1 base at J, leaving 6 bases unmatched. CDR3 DNA: TGTGCCAGCAACTCCCAGGGGGCGAGCAATCAGCCCCAGCATTTT. Amino acid sequence: CASNSQGASNQPQHF.

The gene calls are TRBV7-8 and TRBJ1-6, with D perhaps TRBD1 (5 bases). V was trimmed by 1 base and J by 8 bases, leaving 12 bases between them. CDR1 is SGHVS and CDR2 is FQNEAQ in the germline V gene. The CDR3 consists of 15 residues. This CDR3 is CASSLGSGNYSPLHF. In nucleotides, the CDR3 is TGTGCCAGCAGCTTAGGCTCAGGGAATTATTCACCCCTCCACTTT.

This rearrangement joins TRBV9 to TRBJ1-1; the D is unclear. Germline CDR1 reads SGDLS; CDR2 reads YYNGEE. Trimming cost V 2 bases and J 3 bases, with 11 bases left between them. This CDR3 has 14 amino acids. Here the CDR3 reads CASSVGESYTEAFF. The CDR3 DNA follows: TGTGCCAGCAGCGTCGGGGAATCGTACACTGAAGCTTTCTTT.

The V and J genes are TRBV5-4 and TRBJ1-4; a possible D gene is TRBD1 (6 bases). Trimming took 1 base from V and 8 from J, leaving 12 bases between them. Germline V gene sequence: CDR1 SGHNT, CDR2 YYREEE (reference sequence). The CDR3 has 14 amino acids. The CDR3 DNA reads TGTGCCAGCAGCTTGCGACAGGATAAGGAAAAACTGTTTTTT. Encoded protein: CASSLRQDKEKLFF. The whole variable domain, remainder taken from reference TRBV5-4 and TRBJ1-4, is ETGVTQSPTHLIKTRGQQVTLRCSSQSGHNTVSWYQQALGQGPQFIFQYYREEENGRGNFPPRFSGLQFPNYSSELNVNALELDDSALYLCASSLRQDKEKLFFGSGTQLSVL.